This T cell receptor beta chain was recovered during a study of cytomegalovirus exposure and HLA in healthy donors (dated by TCRdb to the late 2010s). Regarding the complete study: An earlier analysis of several hundred of the donors reported about 280 Gb of sequence data and 95 million to 140 million unique TCR beta sequences obtained from roughly 180 million T cells. The later analysis used no new phenotypic data to find candidate immune exposures, relying instead on TCR beta sequences and their occurrence across donors. To study patterns of TCR occurrence, a later analysis re-analyzed previously published TCR beta repertoires from hundreds of donors and added high-resolution HLA genotyping. The number of donors typed differed by locus, with roughly 629-640 for A, B, C, DRB1 and DQB1, over 500 for DQA1, over 600 for DPA1, and 400 to 490 for DPB1. Every discovery cohort repertoire had been produced on one sequencing platform. The T cell repertoires of 666 subjects were profiled by immunosequencing and related to cytomegalovirus serostatus. Class I and class II HLA loci were covered by the typing at four-digit resolution. Donor age, sex, ethnicity and CMV serostatus were compiled alongside the repertoire data. The study aimed to test whether signatures of past pathogen exposure could be identified by cataloging public T cell receptors. Four to six DR-DQ haplotypes were handled as single units for association and clustering, since linkage in the cohort was strong. An early release that covered some 630 HLA-typed donors contained about 300 gigabases of sequencing data and tens of millions of unique TCR sequences. In an earlier analysis of 550 to 700 of the donors, high-throughput TCR beta sequencing was used to judge whether each TCR beta V gene segment behaved as functional or pseudogenic. Of the roughly 400 genotyped donors, roughly 76% were placed in the genetic ancestry cluster associated with self-reported Caucasian donors. In a later genetic analysis, genome-wide SNP genotypes for 398 of the 666 donors were used, and that subset was treated as a discovery cohort. A separate validation cohort of more than 100 different subjects was used in addition to the roughly 700-subject first cohort. To predict cytomegalovirus infection status, the study combined high-throughput TCR immunosequencing, statistical association of individual TCRs with disease status, and machine learning. Across around 400 genotyped donors of the cohort, an average of roughly 200,000 unique TCR beta nucleotide sequences per donor were sequenced, and around 20% of those sequences were non-productive.

The cohort consisted of some 730 healthy bone marrow donors. At the time of sampling, all cohort members were nominally healthy, though unrecorded immune exposures were likely present. The donor was CMV seronegative and was included in the group of approximately 350 seronegative cohort members. Every donor gave a peripheral blood sample, and the peripheral blood mononuclear cells from that sample were used for TCR beta sequencing. The Qiagen DNeasy Blood Extraction Kit was used to extract genomic DNA from the blood cell samples. About this clone itself: The clone's antigen remains unknown. Mismatch with germline at one junction end may stem from a read error.

There are 14 amino acids in the CDR3, from cysteine to phenylalanine inclusive. CDR3 DNA only is kept here, 42 bases in frame from base 1. Sequences SSHAT (CDR1) and FNYEAQ (CDR2) are obtained from the germline V gene (reference sequence). Receptor libraries were prepared by the immunoSEQ multiplex PCR assay. For the multiplex PCR, a mixture combining 60 forward primers for TCR Vbeta segments and 13 reverse primers for TCR Jbeta segments was used. A multiplex PCR assay on genomic DNA amplified the CDR3 region of rearranged TCR beta genes. The amplified TCR beta libraries were sequenced on the Illumina HiSeq System as 87-base-pair reads. The authors' pipeline ran thus. Across the 600 to 700 repertoires, a later analysis counted some 81 million unique TCR beta chains, around 11 million of which were shared by at least two donors. To remove PCR and sequencing errors, raw reads were error-corrected and collapsed into unique sequences using a nearest-neighbor algorithm that merged closely related sequences. To assign V, D and J gene segments, CDR3 sequences were aligned to IMGT reference sequences. Each retained sequence needed at least a six-nucleotide match to both a V gene segment and a J gene segment. Rearrangements were classified as productive when the CDR3 lacked stop codons and remained in frame with V and J, and all other rearrangements were classified as non-productive. CDR3 was defined by IMGT convention, running from the second conserved V-encoded cysteine to the conserved J-encoded phenylalanine. In an earlier analysis of more than 550 of the donors, sequences lacking an unambiguous match to a single V gene segment were excluded. In an earlier analysis of some 590 of the donors, a V segment was called functional when productive rearrangements were above 56.7%, and segregating when the standard deviation between donors exceeded 5%. To diagnose cytomegalovirus status from the catalog of TCR beta chain sequences, a statistical classification framework was built. V and J gene assignment, in a later analysis, came from comparing TCR nucleotide sequences with IMGT/GENE-DB human TR gene sequences. The TCRdist pipeline was used in a later analysis to assign CDR3 sequences and most-parsimonious VDJ recombination scenarios. In a later analysis, every TCR beta chain was defined by the combination of its CDR3 amino acid sequence and its V-gene family, and reads without a unique V-gene family were dropped. As a way to deal with suspected cross-contamination and a sequencing artifact, a later analysis dropped 450 to 600 nucleotide sequences that were highly shared and had low generation probability. For each public chain, a later analysis derived a clonal expansion index from normalized ranks of inferred template counts within each repertoire. A later analysis computed generation probabilities with a VDJ recombination model fitted to out-of-frame rearrangements, and checked the results against IGoR. In a later analysis, hypergeometric tests were used to score TCR-TCR, TCR-HLA and TCR-CMV co-occurrence, with a repertoire-size bias correction applied to TCR pairs. False discovery rates were estimated in a later analysis by permuting HLA or CMV assignments 20 times. In a later analysis, co-occurring TCRs were grouped using DBSCAN, with TCRdist sequence similarity added in when clustering inside HLA-allele-positive subsets. Repertoires with fewer than 30,000 or more than 120,000 public chains, plus five repertoires with anomalous nucleotide sharing, were excluded from co-occurrence clustering. TCRdb retrieved this table from immuneACCESS and kept in-frame rearrangements only. Not all clones are present; in checked studies, unresolved V genes account for under half, and no reason is known for the remainder. V, J and clone size derive from that table, while D and trimming were established from the DNA sequence. The sample table records approximately 150,000 clones; 80% of these occur just once. Around 14% of the sample is held by the ten biggest clonotypes.

The investigation overall reported the following: Assigning TCR associations to individual alleles was difficult when HLA alleles, especially DR and DQ, strongly co-occurred. Immune exposure information for the cohort was limited to CMV serostatus. Linkage disequilibrium might explain the correlated functional status among segregating V segments, but an unknown experimental factor could not be ruled out. A cluster of highly shared sequence variants was judged likely to represent a technical artifact of the sequencing pipeline. The authors suggested that the approach could potentially be generalized to other disease states and immunological phenotypes. Roughly uniform sequencing depth across donors was assumed in presence/absence analyses, although this assumption may not hold. Most CMV-associated TCR beta chains appeared to be HLA-restricted in a later analysis, and the HLA associations seemed to be driven largely by CMV exposure. An association between a missense DCLRE1C variant and V-gene and J-gene trimming of TCR beta chains was found in a later genetic analysis and replicated in an independent cohort. Because some donors lacked HLA typing at each locus, the association tests relied only on the typed subset. A few of the identified cytomegalovirus-associated TCR beta chains were confirmed in vitro to be specific for cytomegalovirus antigens. A further reported finding was that TCR beta sequences accurately predicted the HLA-A and HLA-B alleles for most subjects in the first cohort. In this cohort, only TCR beta chains were sequenced, and detectable features were limited by the absence of alpha or paired-chain data. Several of the top co-occurrence clusters appeared to be linked to parvovirus B19, influenza, CMV and Epstein-Barr virus, according to a later analysis. In a later analysis, the rate of TCR association differed among HLA loci, with DRB1 alleles having the most associated TCRs and HLA-C alleles having the fewest. In a later analysis, HLA-associated TCR beta chains showed more clonal expansion and lower generation probabilities than non-associated chains that were equally common. In an earlier analysis of fewer than 700 of the donors, most TCR beta V segments appeared in productive rearrangements about 90% or about 30% of the time, broadly matching IMGT annotations. The study listed 164 TCR beta chains as associated with cytomegalovirus. Some 16 rarely observed V segments, including chromosome 9 orphons, were excluded from the earlier analysis of some 590 of the donors because counts were too low. According to a later genetic analysis, donors in an Asian-associated ancestry cluster had fewer N-insertions in productive TCRs than the roughly 670-donor mean. Specific HLA alleles were associated with 16,951 TCR beta sequences at a false discovery rate of 0.05 in a later analysis. The classifier was reported to diagnose cytomegalovirus status with high specificity and sensitivity in both the original and validation cohorts. Some IMGT-functional V segments, including TRBV6-2 and TRBV6-3, could not be distinguished by the 87-base-pair reads and were therefore excluded. While some public TCRs were present in many individuals, most TCR sequences turned up only very rarely across donors.

Recombination joined TRBV7-7 with TRBJ2-3; the D gene cannot be resolved reliably. The sequence came from a woman in her thirties or forties in good health and CMV-seronegative. Sequencing was performed on PBMCs. This receptor has the CDR3 CASSLKSHTDTQYF. In nucleotide form, the sequence is TGTGCTAGCAGCTTAAAAAGCCACACAGATACGCAGTATTTT.